This T cell receptor (beta chain) was identified during a study of blood T cells in healthy people across ages. About this clonotype: A read error may account for a junction end that differs from germline.

The CDR3 is 17 amino acids. PCR was performed a second time for about 7 to 11 cycles using a sample-barcoded 5' primer and a J-beta primer mix. All samples gave at least 2.5 million CDR3-containing paired-end reads. TCRdb recomputed calls from the 5' RACE reads with MiXCR, one row per CDR3 protein. The sample includes about 1.4 million distinct CDR3 sequences, around 55% seen only once; the top ten take under 8.5%. The V gene is TRBV12-3 or TRBV12-4, the J gene TRBJ2-6; D may correspond to TRBD1 or TRBD2 (5 bases each). The sequenced sample was blood. This clonotype was obtained from a man in his late teens or twenties in good health. The CDR3 coding sequence is TGTGCCAGCAGTTTCCCCGGACTGACCTCTGGGGCCAACGTCCCGACTTTC. Translating it yields CASSFPGLTSGANVPTF.